This TCR beta chain is from a study of shared clonotypes between healthy human individuals. General study results and limits: Clonotypes that were shared across a few donors made up roughly 5% of naive CD4 clonotypes. Against clonotypes common to all four donors, non-shared ones had lower generation probabilities. Larger estimated richness was generally seen in naive subsets than in memory subsets.

CDR1 and CDR2 (germline): SGHDT, YYEEEE. The CDR3 consists of 14 residues. Trimming cost V 3 bases and J 8 bases; bases outside gene matches: 6. Of note for this clone: Its specificity is unknown.

For sorted subsets, approximately 0.2 ug DNA per replicate equaled 33,000 or so T cell genomes. TCRdb keeps only in-frame clones here, not all; method: immunoSEQ multiplex PCR. The profile shows about 1 million clones, around 75% of them singletons. This chain uses TRBV5-6 with TRBJ1-2; TRBD1 matches at 11 bases. The sequence was collected from a man aged 18 to 29 in good health. Input material: memory CD4+ T cells sorted from blood. Subset meaning: CD45RA-negative fraction. The CDR3 spells CASSSDRGLRGYTF. The CDR3 DNA sequence: TGTGCCAGCAGCTCGGACAGGGGGCTACGGGGCTACACCTTC.